This T cell receptor beta chain was documented in a study of T-cell memory formation after mild COVID-19 (dated by TCRdb to the early 2020s). Concerning the study at large: Most TCR sequence clusters were specific to one of the two donors. In two donors, T-cell clones that expanded and contracted after mild COVID-19 were tracked by sequencing TCRalpha and TCRbeta repertoires over time. Two young, previously healthy adult volunteers, one female and one male, were included in the cohort. Results the study describes overall, beyond this receptor: Whether the second-wave clones peaking on day 37 were SARS-CoV-2 specific was not confirmed. Balanced CD4/CD8 phenotypes were observed for clones contracting from day 15 to 85, whereas a bias towards CD4+ was observed for a second wave of clones expanding from day 15 to 37. Contracting CD4+ clones were found mainly in CM and EM memory subsets, while CD8+ clones were enriched in EMRA. Some responding clones were detected in pre-infection memory, which suggested that pre-existing cross-reactive memory T cells had joined the SARS-CoV-2 response. Only a couple of mild cases were covered in the study, and larger cohorts including severe cases with pre-infection samples were considered necessary.

V was cut back by 5 bases and J by 8 bases, leaving a gap of 16 bases between them. Including the terminal cysteine and phenylalanine, the CDR3 comprises 14 residues. CDR3 DNA only is kept here, 42 bases in frame from base 1. CDR1 and CDR2 (PRHDT, FYEKMQ) derive from the germline V gene (reference sequence). Details on this clonotype: The antigen it binds to is not known. One base away there is no much larger clone; base qualities are not given.

Sequencing was performed on an Illumina NovaSeq 6000. TCRalpha and TCRbeta cDNA libraries were constructed by 5'RACE with constant-segment primers, with sample barcodes and unique molecular identifiers being introduced. Trizol reagent was used to extract RNA from every sample. Amplification of the libraries took two PCR steps, and the second step added a second sample barcode plus Illumina TruSeq adapters. The libraries were sequenced on an Illumina NovaSeq using 2 x 150 bp paired-end reads. The published analysis was carried out like this. Demultiplexing of reads and collapsing into UMI-guided consensus sequences were performed with migec v1.2.7. Using mixcr v2.1.11, UMI consensuses were aligned to TRA and TRB V and J templates and then assembled into clonotypes. Clonotypes were classified as expanded or contracted when called significant by both edgeR and NoisET, with noise models trained on biological replicates. For edgeR calls, the cutoffs were a false discovery rate-adjusted p below 0.01 and a log2 fold-change threshold of 1. As an exploratory analysis of dynamics, PCA with hierarchical clustering was applied to max-normalized trajectories of the 1000 most abundant clonotypes. Each responding clone was given a CD4 or CD8 phenotype based on the CD4+ and CD8+ repertoires, which had been sequenced separately. TCRdb reprocessed the public reads (quality trimming at Q25 with fastp, clone calling with MiXCR) and kept in-frame beta chains. Each CDR3 protein gets just one entry, which takes the most common genes and DNA from the rows behind it. The V and J calls were determined by TCRdb, not by the authors. This sample is represented by approximately 150,000 distinct CDR3 sequences; approximately 21% of them were singletons. Around 2.4% of the sample rests with the top ten.

PBMCs were isolated by Ficoll-Paque density gradient centrifugation. In this chain, TRBV13 is recombined with TRBJ2-1, and perhaps TRBD2 as D gene, on 6 matching bases. This sequence was found in an adult woman who had mild COVID-19 (a few samples of this study predate the infection). The sample titles of this study are shuffled in the database, so cell type and time point are left out; the donor was told from shared clones. Sequenced input: PBMCs or a T cell subset sorted from them (not recorded which). Here is the DNA: TGTGCCAGCAGCGCGTCCTCTAGCGCCGATGAGCAGTTCTTC. It translates as CASSASSSADEQFF.